These T cell receptor beta chains were read from a single sample in a study of cytomegalovirus exposure and HLA in healthy donors. Method: immunoSEQ multiplex PCR; TCRdb's copy keeps in-frame clones and lacks some. The sample's table shows 150,000 to 200,000 clones. The specimen sequenced was PBMCs. Receptors originate from a woman under 30 in good health and CMV-seropositive. Each CDR3 is given with its conserved first and last residue. The D gene is left open where the match is weak.

j_gene: TRBJ2-7
d_gene: -
v_gene: TRBV12-2
CDR3nt: TGTGCAAGTCGCTTAGACCCACCGGGGAACAAAACCTACTACGAGCAGTACTTC
CDR3aa: CASRLDPPGNKTYYEQYF

j_gene: TRBJ2-2
d_gene: -
v_gene: TRBV5-6
CDR3nt: TGTGCCAGCAGCTTGGGACTTGCCCGGGAGCTGTTTTTT
CDR3aa: CASSLGLARELFF

j_gene: TRBJ2-7
d_gene: -
v_gene: TRBV2
CDR3nt: TGTGCCAGCAATCCGGACATATTCTACGAGCAGTACTTC
CDR3aa: CASNPDIFYEQYF

j_gene: TRBJ2-2
d_gene: -
v_gene: TRBV7-2
CDR3nt: TGTGCCAGCAGCCCCACCCTGGCGGGGAACGGGGAGCTGTTTTTT
CDR3aa: CASSPTLAGNGELFF

j_gene: TRBJ2-7
d_gene: TRBD1
v_gene: TRBV6-5
CDR3nt: TGTGCCAGCAGCCTCGGGACAGGGGAGTCCTACGAGCAGTACTTC
CDR3aa: CASSLGTGESYEQYF

j_gene: TRBJ1-3
d_gene: -
v_gene: TRBV6-6
CDR3nt: TGTCCACATTGGCCAGGGAATTACTCTGGAAACACCATATATTTT
CDR3aa: CPHWPGNYSGNTIYF

j_gene: TRBJ2-2
d_gene: TRBD2
v_gene: TRBV29-1
CDR3nt: TGCAGCGTTGGAGCTAGCGGGACGGTCGGGGAGCTGTTTTTT
CDR3aa: CSVGASGTVGELFF

j_gene: TRBJ2-1
d_gene: -
v_gene: TRBV7-3
CDR3nt: TGTGCCAGCAGCTTAACGAGCTACAATGAGCAGTTCTTC
CDR3aa: CASSLTSYNEQFF

j_gene: TRBJ1-5
d_gene: TRBD1
v_gene: TRBV2
CDR3nt: TGTGCCAGCAGTAGGGACAGGGTGGGTCAGCCCCAGCATTTT
CDR3aa: CASSRDRVGQPQHF

j_gene: TRBJ1-1
d_gene: -
v_gene: TRBV9
CDR3nt: TGTGCCAGCAGCGTAGTACCGCGGGTCTTGAACACTGAAGCTTTCTTT
CDR3aa: CASSVVPRVLNTEAFF

j_gene: TRBJ2-7
d_gene: -
v_gene: TRBV5-4
CDR3nt: TGTGCCCTCGGGATCATAAGTTACGAGCAGTACTTC
CDR3aa: CALGIISYEQYF

j_gene: TRBJ2-7
d_gene: -
v_gene: TRBV19
CDR3nt: TGTGCCAGTAGTATGGGAGGGGGTCCCTACGAGCAGTACTTC
CDR3aa: CASSMGGGPYEQYF

j_gene: TRBJ2-1
d_gene: -
v_gene: TRBV10-3
CDR3nt: TGTGCCATCAGTGAGTCCGGTAGCGGTGACAATGAGCAGTTCTTC
CDR3aa: CAISESGSGDNEQFF

j_gene: TRBJ2-7
d_gene: -
v_gene: TRBV30
CDR3nt: TGTGCCTGGAGCGAGTCGGGAGATTTTTACGAGCAGTACTTC
CDR3aa: CAWSESGDFYEQYF

j_gene: TRBJ1-1
d_gene: -
v_gene: TRBV5-1
CDR3nt: TGCGCCAGCAGCTTGGCTGACACTGAAGCTTTCTTT
CDR3aa: CASSLADTEAFF

j_gene: TRBJ1-3
d_gene: -
v_gene: TRBV4-1
CDR3nt: TGCGCCAGCAGCCAAGATCCCCCGGGGGACTCTGGAAACACCATATATTTT
CDR3aa: CASSQDPPGDSGNTIYF

j_gene: TRBJ1-1
d_gene: TRBD1
v_gene: TRBV19
CDR3nt: TGTGCCAGTAGGATACAGGGGTCCACTGAAGCTTTCTTT
CDR3aa: CASRIQGSTEAFF

j_gene: TRBJ1-2
d_gene: -
v_gene: TRBV7-8
CDR3nt: TGTGCCAGCAGCTCAGACACTAACTATGGCTACACCTTC
CDR3aa: CASSSDTNYGYTF

j_gene: TRBJ2-2
d_gene: -
v_gene: TRBV11-2
CDR3nt: TGTGCCAGCAGCTTGTCTAGCGCCACAATCACCGGGGAGCTGTTTTTT
CDR3aa: CASSLSSATITGELFF

j_gene: TRBJ2-7
d_gene: -
v_gene: TRBV14
CDR3nt: TGTGCCAGCAGCCAATCGTCAGGGGCCCTCTCCTACGAGCAGTACTTC
CDR3aa: CASSQSSGALSYEQYF

j_gene: TRBJ2-1
d_gene: TRBD2
v_gene: TRBV7-9
CDR3nt: TGTGCCAGCAGCGCCCCGACTAGCCAAGTCTCCTACAATGAGCAGTTCTTC
CDR3aa: CASSAPTSQVSYNEQFF

j_gene: TRBJ2-5
d_gene: -
v_gene: TRBV2
CDR3nt: TGTGCCAGCAGTGAAGGTATCCTTCAGACCCAGTACTTC
CDR3aa: CASSEGILQTQYF

j_gene: TRBJ2-7
d_gene: TRBD1
v_gene: TRBV9
CDR3nt: TGTGCCAGCAGCGGGGACAGTGGGGAGCAGTACTTC
CDR3aa: CASSGDSGEQYF

j_gene: TRBJ2-3
d_gene: TRBD2
v_gene: TRBV5-1
CDR3nt: TGCGCCAGCAGCTCCTGGGGTAGCGGGGGCACAGATACGCAGTATTTT
CDR3aa: CASSSWGSGGTDTQYF

j_gene: TRBJ1-2
d_gene: TRBD1
v_gene: TRBV7-2
CDR3nt: TGTGCCAGCAGTATCGGGCAGGGGGCATGGGGCTACACCTTC
CDR3aa: CASSIGQGAWGYTF

j_gene: TRBJ2-1
d_gene: TRBD2
v_gene: TRBV7-8
CDR3nt: TGTGCCAGCAGCTTAGAGCCAGCGGGAGGGCGAAATGAGCAGTTCTTC
CDR3aa: CASSLEPAGGRNEQFF

j_gene: TRBJ2-6
d_gene: -
v_gene: TRBV27
CDR3nt: TGTGCCAGCAGTACCACTTCTGGGGCCAACGTCCTGACTTTC
CDR3aa: CASSTTSGANVLTF

j_gene: TRBJ2-3
d_gene: -
v_gene: TRBV7-9
CDR3nt: TGTGCCAGCAGTTCAGGGATCTCCCTCTCAGATACGCAGTATTTT
CDR3aa: CASSSGISLSDTQYF

j_gene: TRBJ2-7
d_gene: TRBD1
v_gene: TRBV30
CDR3nt: TGTGCCTGGAGTGAGATAGACAGGGTAATGCAGTACTTC
CDR3aa: CAWSEIDRVMQYF

j_gene: TRBJ1-3
d_gene: -
v_gene: TRBV4-3
CDR3nt: TGCGCCAGCAGCCAGGCAGGGTACTCTGGAAACACCATATATTTT
CDR3aa: CASSQAGYSGNTIYF

j_gene: TRBJ2-1
d_gene: -
v_gene: TRBV10-3
CDR3nt: TGTGCCATCAGTGAGCCGACAGACAGGAAATACAATGAGCAGTTCTTC
CDR3aa: CAISEPTDRKYNEQFF

j_gene: TRBJ2-7
d_gene: TRBD2
v_gene: TRBV5-1
CDR3nt: TGCGCCAGCAGCCCAGGACTAGGAGGGAGCTACGAGCAGTACTTC
CDR3aa: CASSPGLGGSYEQYF

j_gene: TRBJ2-3
d_gene: TRBD2
v_gene: TRBV10-3
CDR3nt: TGTGCCATCAGTGAGAATGTTGGGGGGGGTCTCACAGATACGCAGTATTTT
CDR3aa: CAISENVGGGLTDTQYF

j_gene: TRBJ1-2
d_gene: -
v_gene: TRBV29-1
CDR3nt: TGCAGCGTTAGCGAGGGATGGAATAACTATGGCTACACCTTC
CDR3aa: CSVSEGWNNYGYTF

j_gene: TRBJ2-7
d_gene: TRBD2
v_gene: TRBV5-1
CDR3nt: TGCGCCAGCAGACTGGGACTAGCGAGCTCCTACGAGCAGTACTTC
CDR3aa: CASRLGLASSYEQYF

j_gene: TRBJ1-2
d_gene: -
v_gene: TRBV6-1
CDR3nt: TGTGCCACCGCCCCGGGCAGGGACTATGGCTACACCTTC
CDR3aa: CATAPGRDYGYTF

j_gene: TRBJ1-1
d_gene: -
v_gene: TRBV4-3
CDR3nt: TGCGCCAGCAGCCAAGATGGGCAGGGGAGCACTGAAGCTTTCTTT
CDR3aa: CASSQDGQGSTEAFF

j_gene: TRBJ2-5
d_gene: TRBD2
v_gene: TRBV5-4
CDR3nt: TGTGCCAGCAGTATCTCCAGCGGGGCGGGTGAGACCCAGTACTTC
CDR3aa: CASSISSGAGETQYF

j_gene: TRBJ1-1
d_gene: -
v_gene: TRBV7-3
CDR3nt: TGTGCCAGCAGTATTAACTTTGGCACTGAAGCTTTCTTT
CDR3aa: CASSINFGTEAFF

j_gene: TRBJ2-2
d_gene: -
v_gene: TRBV6-1
CDR3nt: TGTGCCAGCAGTGAAGCGCTAGGTGGCACCGGGGAGCTGTTTTTT
CDR3aa: CASSEALGGTGELFF

j_gene: TRBJ2-7
d_gene: TRBD1
v_gene: TRBV29-1
CDR3nt: TGCAGCGTCGGGACAGCCGACGACGAGCAGTACTTC
CDR3aa: CSVGTADDEQYF

j_gene: TRBJ1-1
d_gene: -
v_gene: TRBV4-1
CDR3nt: TGCGCCAGCAGCCAAGATTCCAGGGGTGCTGAAGCTTTCTTT
CDR3aa: CASSQDSRGAEAFF

j_gene: TRBJ2-6
d_gene: TRBD1
v_gene: TRBV30
CDR3nt: TGTGCCTGGAGTGGACAGGGATCTGGGGCCAACGTCCTGACTTTC
CDR3aa: CAWSGQGSGANVLTF

j_gene: TRBJ2-3
d_gene: TRBD1
v_gene: TRBV2
CDR3nt: TGTGCCAGCAGGGACAGGACTAGCACAGATACGCAGTATTTT
CDR3aa: CASRDRTSTDTQYF

j_gene: TRBJ2-3
d_gene: -
v_gene: TRBV5-1
CDR3nt: TGCGCCAGCAGCGCTGTTACGACAGGCTCCAGCACAGATACGCAGTATTTT
CDR3aa: CASSAVTTGSSTDTQYF

j_gene: TRBJ1-1
d_gene: -
v_gene: TRBV6-5
CDR3nt: TGTGCCAGCAGTCTCGGGGGTCTGAACACTGAAGCTTTCTTT
CDR3aa: CASSLGGLNTEAFF

j_gene: TRBJ2-2
d_gene: -
v_gene: TRBV7-9
CDR3nt: TGTGCCAGCAGCCTAGTGGTAACCGGCGGGGAGCTGTTTTTT
CDR3aa: CASSLVVTGGELFF

j_gene: TRBJ1-4
d_gene: -
v_gene: TRBV2
CDR3nt: TGTGCCAGCAGTGAACAGGGGAGGGCAACTAATGAAAAACTGTTTTTT
CDR3aa: CASSEQGRATNEKLFF

j_gene: TRBJ2-7
d_gene: TRBD2
v_gene: TRBV4-2
CDR3nt: TGTGCCAGCAGCCAAGATAGTAGCGGGACCTACGAGCAGTACTTC
CDR3aa: CASSQDSSGTYEQYF

j_gene: TRBJ2-2
d_gene: TRBD1
v_gene: TRBV7-3
CDR3nt: TGTGCCAGCAGCTTAAACCCCGGGACAGACACCGGGGAGCTGTTTTTT
CDR3aa: CASSLNPGTDTGELFF

j_gene: TRBJ1-2
d_gene: TRBD1
v_gene: TRBV18
CDR3nt: TGTGCCAGCTCACCTCAGGGGGTCGCTAACTATGGCTACACCTTC
CDR3aa: CASSPQGVANYGYTF

j_gene: TRBJ1-5
d_gene: -
v_gene: TRBV2
CDR3nt: TGTGCCAGCAGTGAGTCAGGCTTGAGCAATCAGCCCCAGCATTTT
CDR3aa: CASSESGLSNQPQHF